These 8 T cell receptor beta chains share one sample of origin, sequenced in a study of T cells in Graves' hyperthyroidism and ophthalmopathy. Using RNA transcripts as the source, TCR beta CDR3 regions were amplified. First-round RT-PCR with HTBI primers amplified the TCR CDR3 region. MiXCR, run by TCRdb on the multiplex PCR reads, gives a single entry per CDR3 protein. This sample has fewer than 550,000 distinct CDR3 sequences; roughly 14% occur once, and the top ten carry just under 8%. The sequencing input was blood. Every receptor here comes from a woman between 18 and 30 years old with Graves' hyperthyroidism.

The chain employs TRBV20-1 and TRBJ1-6; D gene uncertain. The germline V and J ends were trimmed by 0 bases and 4 bases, with 7 bases remaining between them. The CDR3 is 14 residues long. Germline CDR1 DFQATT, CDR2 SNEGSKA (reference sequence). The CDR3 nucleotides are TGCAGTGCTAGAGAGCGCCTTTATAATTCACCCCTCCACTTT. Its protein is CSARERLYNSPLHF.

The V and J genes are TRBV7-2 and TRBJ1-3; possibly TRBD1 for D (5 bases). V was cut by 1 base and J by 0 bases, with 10 bases left in between. The CDR3 length is 16 residues. Germline V gene data show CDR1 as SGHTA and CDR2 as FQGNSA. CDR3 bases: TGTGCCAGCAGCTTAGGGGGCAGGCGCTCTGGAAACACCATATATTTT. Translated: CASSLGGRRSGNTIYF.

The V gene is TRBV20-1, the J gene TRBJ1-1; 7 bases line up with TRBD1. The V gene's germline CDR1 is DFQATT and CDR2 SNEGSKA (reference sequence). V gave up 5 bases and J gave up 1 base; unmatched junction bases: 4. This CDR3 region has 13 residues. The CDR3 nucleotides read TGCAGTGCTGCCGGGACAGCGAACACTGAAGCTTTCTTT. As protein: CSAAGTANTEAFF.

In its sample, this clonotype was seen many times. This chain uses TRBV2 with TRBJ2-7; 8 nucleotides line up with TRBD1. Germline CDR1 SNHLY, CDR2 FYNNEI. After removal of 3 bases from V and 2 bases from J, the junction contained 6 bases not matched to a gene. The CDR3 totals 15 residues. This chain's CDR3 is CASSDKDRVAYEQYF. The CDR3 DNA reads TGTGCCAGCAGTGACAAGGACAGGGTTGCCTACGAGCAGTACTTC.

This clonotype was seen repeatedly, ten times or more. The chain couples TRBV5-6 to TRBJ2-3, with a tentative D call TRBD2 (6 bases). Trimming removed 1 base at V and 1 base at J, with 13 bases between. Germline-derived CDR1 and CDR2 are SGHDT and YYEEEE. The CDR3 has 16 amino acids. This CDR3 reads CASSLRGLPGTDTQYF. For the CDR3, the DNA is TGTGCCAGCAGCTTGCGGGGACTTCCTGGCACAGATACGCAGTATTTT.

This clonotype occurred many times. The rearrangement joins TRBV30 to TRBJ2-1, with D uncertain. V lost 2 bases and J lost 4, with 9 bases in between. The CDR3 contains 13 residues. The germline gives CDR1 GTSNPN, CDR2 SVGIG (reference sequence). The CDR3 is CAWSQDEYNEQFF. CDR3 nucleotides: TGTGCCTGGAGTCAAGACGAGTACAATGAGCAGTTCTTC. Drawing the rest from reference TRBV30 and TRBJ2-1, the complete variable domain is SQTIHQWPATLVQPVGSPLSLECTVEGTSNPNLYWYRQAAGRGLQLLFYSVGIGQISSEVPQNLSASRPQDRQFILSSKKLLLSDSGFYLCAWSQDEYNEQFFGPGTRLTVL.

This clonotype was seen many times. V is TRBV6-2 or TRBV6-3 and J is TRBJ2-7, with TRBD2 identical over 13 bases. CDR3 length equals 15 residues. Germline V CDR1 and CDR2: MNHEY, SVGEGT. V was pared by 6 bases and J by 5 bases, with 7 bases of the junction left unmatched. CDR3 sequence reads: CASSHGLAGDNEQYF. The CDR3 DNA reads TGTGCCAGCAGCCACGGACTAGCGGGAGATAACGAGCAGTACTTC.

The sample holds many counts of this clonotype. The chain links TRBV6-2 or TRBV6-3 to TRBJ1-1, with D possibly being TRBD1 (6 bases). The CDR3 has 18 amino acids. V lost 0 bases, J lost 6 bases, and 23 bases lay in between. Looked up from germline, CDR1 is MNHEY and CDR2 is SVGEGT. In DNA, the CDR3 is TGTGCCAGCAGTTACTCGATCGAGAGGGGGGGTGCGCGTTCTGAAGCTTTCTTT. It encodes CASSYSIERGGARSEAFF.